A single sample is the source of the 19 T cell receptor beta chains below, sequenced in a study of blood T cell repertoires in COVID-19 (dated by TCRdb to 2019 to 2021). Libraries came from the immunoSEQ multiplex PCR assay. Entries here come from immuneACCESS through TCRdb and include only in-frame sequences with V and J called. Some clones fail to appear in such tables; in the studies checked, an unresolved V gene covers under half of the shortfall, and the cause of the remainder is unknown. For this sample there are about 380,000 clones; about 90% appear just once. 1.3% of the sample comes from the top ten. Material for sequencing was PBMCs or T cells enriched from blood (not recorded which). These TCRs come from a man aged 25-45 years who had recovered from COVID-19.

The chain couples TRBV15 to TRBJ1-5; D is ambiguous. V was clipped by 1 base and J by 4 bases, with 8 bases between them. CDR1 is LNHNV, CDR2 YYDKDF, per germline (reference sequence). This CDR3 is built from 14 residues. The chain's CDR3 is CATSRVTGNQPQHF. In DNA form, the CDR3 reads TGTGCCACCAGCAGAGTAACGGGAAATCAGCCCCAGCATTTT.

The rearrangement uses TRBV2 and TRBJ2-3; 10 nucleotides align to TRBD2. The germline CDR1 and CDR2 sequences are SNHLY and FYNNEI. CDR3 length: 14 residues. Unmatched junction bases numbered 6, after V lost 8 bases and J lost 4 bases. This CDR3 is CASRRLAGADTQYF. CDR3 in DNA: TGTGCCAGCCGAAGACTAGCGGGTGCAGATACGCAGTATTTT. Looking up the rest from reference TRBV2 and TRBJ2-3 gives the full variable domain: EPEVTQTPSHQVTQMGQEVILRCVPISNHLYFYWYRQILGQKVEFLVSFYNNEISEKSEIFDDQFSVERPDGSNFTLKIRSTKLEDSAMYFCASRRLAGADTQYFGPGTRLTVL.

The chain has TRBV7-3 and TRBJ2-5; 8 positions agree with TRBD1. CDR1 and CDR2 (germline): SGHTA, FQGTGA. The CDR3 length is 14 residues. V trimming: 2 bases; J trimming: 4 bases; junction bases outside the gene matches: 3. Here the CDR3 reads CASSLDRGRETQYF. In DNA form, the CDR3 reads TGTGCCAGCAGCTTAGACAGGGGACGAGAGACCCAGTACTTC. Looking up the rest from reference TRBV7-3 and TRBJ2-5 gives the full variable domain: GAGVSQTPSNKVTEKGKYVELRCDPISGHTALYWYRQSLGQGPEFLIYFQGTGAADDSGLPNDRFFAVRPEGSVSTLKIQRTERGDSAVYLCASSLDRGRETQYFGPGTRLLVL.

The chain has TRBV4-1 and TRBJ1-2, with a tentative D call TRBD1 (6 bases). The V end lost 3 bases, the J end lost 0 bases, and 11 bases lay between the germline ends. The CDR3 is 15 residues long. Per germline, CDR1 MGHRA and CDR2 YSYEKL. CDR3 DNA sequence: TGCGCCAGCAGCCAGGCCGGGACATCTAACTATGGCTACACCTTC. Its protein product is CASSQAGTSNYGYTF.

This clone appeared once. V is TRBV2 and J is TRBJ1-3, with TRBD1 identical over 9 bases. Per germline, CDR1 SNHLY and CDR2 FYNNEI. The V gene end was trimmed by 10 bases and the J gene end by 4 bases; junction bases not matched to a gene: 17. This CDR3 region has 17 residues. DNA of the CDR3: TGTGCCACCCAAGAATACGGACACAGGGGGCTAGGAAACACCATATATTTT. Translating gives CATQEYGHRGLGNTIYF.

This sequence joins TRBV7-3 and TRBJ1-2; D is perhaps TRBD1 (5 bases). Germline V CDR1 and CDR2: SGHTA, FQGTGA. V was clipped by 5 bases and J by 6 bases, with 13 bases between them. This CDR3 comprises 13 residues. In DNA, the CDR3 is TGTGCCAGCAGCCTCTTAACAGGCCATGGCTACACCTTC. This gives the protein CASSLLTGHGYTF.

The chain recombines TRBV19 with TRBJ1-6; possibly TRBD1 for D (5 bases). CDR1 is LNHDA, CDR2 SQIVND, per germline (reference sequence). The V gene lost 2 bases and the J gene lost 1 base, with 15 bases spanning the gap. The CDR3 spans 18 residues. The chain's CDR3 is CASSIQDTFLSYNSPLHF. CDR3 nucleotide sequence: TGTGCCAGTAGTATACAGGACACTTTCTTGTCCTATAATTCACCCCTCCACTTT.

This clone was recorded a few times. CDR3: CASSASGALNTGELFF. CDR3 coding DNA: TGTGCCAGCTCGGCTAGCGGGGCGCTGAACACCGGGGAGCTGTTTTTT. V gene TRBV2 combines with J gene TRBJ2-2; 9 positions agree with TRBD2. Germline CDR1 reads SNHLY; CDR2 reads FYNNEI. The CDR3 totals 16 residues. The V segment lost 8 bases and the J segment 1 base; nucleotides outside the gene matches: 8.

This rearrangement joins TRBV10-2 to TRBJ1-1; weak D call: TRBD1 (5 bases). Germline V lookup: CDR1 WSHSY, CDR2 SAAADI. Trimming removed 6 bases from V and 3 bases from J, with 14 bases in between. This CDR3 region has 14 residues. This CDR3 reads CASSMRGGDTEAFF. The DNA of the CDR3 is TGCGCCAGCAGCATGAGGGGAGGTGACACTGAAGCTTTCTTT.

The gene calls are TRBV19 and TRBJ2-1, with D possibly TRBD2 on 5 matching bases. The CDR3 is 14 residues long. Germline CDR1 LNHDA, CDR2 SQIVND (reference sequence). Trimming took 3 bases from V and 9 from J, leaving 15 bases between them. CDR3 sequence (DNA): TGTGCCAGTAGTATCCTCACTACTAGTGCTGAGCAGTTCTTC. Its translation is CASSILTTSAEQFF. Variable domain in full (rest from reference TRBV19 and TRBJ2-1): DGGITQSPKYLFRKEGQNVTLSCEQNLNHDAMYWYRQDPGQGLRLIYYSQIVNDFQKGDIAEGYSVSREKKESFPLTVTSAQKNPTAFYLCASSILTTSAEQFFGPGTRLTVL.

To note about this clone: This sample also contains other DNA sequences that code for the same CDR3. The chain joins TRBV27 to TRBJ2-2; D not certain. From germline, CDR1 is MNHEY and CDR2 SMNVEV (reference sequence). CDR3 length equals 13 residues. V was trimmed by 2 bases and J by 7 bases, leaving 8 bases between them. The CDR3 is CASSLRRGGELFF. The CDR3, as DNA: TGTGCCAGCAGTTTACGGCGAGGCGGGGAGCTGTTTTTT.

For this clone: The same CDR3 arises from other DNA sequences in this sample as well. This chain uses TRBV12-3 or TRBV12-4 with TRBJ2-7; D ambiguous. V was trimmed by 4 bases and J by 4 bases, leaving 5 bases between them. There are 11 residues in the CDR3. CDR3 amino acids: CASSSGYEQYF. The CDR3 DNA reads as TGTGCCAGCAGTTCCGGTTACGAGCAGTACTTC.

The chain recombines TRBV9 with TRBJ2-6; D is ambiguous. This CDR3 is built from 15 residues. Trimming stripped 1 base from V and 0 bases from J, with 5 bases between. CDR1 is SGDLS, CDR2 YYNGEE, per germline. CDR3 in amino acids: CASSVRSSGANVLTF. CDR3 nucleotides: TGTGCCAGCAGCGTACGGTCCTCTGGGGCCAACGTCCTGACTTTC.

The chain couples TRBV3-1 (or the pseudogene TRBV3-2) to TRBJ1-1; D is undetermined. CDR3 length: 13 amino acids. CDR1 LGHDT and CDR2 YNNKEL come from the germline V gene (reference sequence). V lost 1 base and J lost 5, with 8 bases in between. DNA of the CDR3: TGTGCCAGCAGCCAAGGACTTGGGACTGAAGCTTTCTTT. Translation gives CASSQGLGTEAFF.

The chain carries TRBV3-1 (or the pseudogene TRBV3-2) and TRBJ2-1, with 7 bases identical to TRBD1. The CDR3 sequence is 17 residues long. CDR1 LGHDT and CDR2 YNNKEL come from the germline V gene (reference sequence). The ends lost 1 base at V and 3 bases at J; junction bases unmatched: 9. CDR3 residues: CASSQGLPGQYYNEQFF. CDR3 coding DNA: TGTGCCAGCAGCCAAGGCCTCCCGGGACAGTACTACAATGAGCAGTTCTTC.

This clone was observed once. The V gene is TRBV7-9, the J gene TRBJ1-2, with 7 bases fitting TRBD1. The junction had 11 bases not matched to a gene; V was cut back by 2 bases and J by 2 bases. Germline values: CDR1 SEHNR, CDR2 FQNEAQ (reference sequence). The CDR3 is 17 residues long. The CDR3 loop is CASSLFRDSTTNYGYTF. In DNA form, the CDR3 reads TGTGCCAGCAGCTTATTCCGGGACAGCACCACCAACTATGGCTACACCTTC.

The chain has TRBV7-9 and TRBJ2-2, with D possibly TRBD1 on 5 matching bases. The germline gives CDR1 SEHNR, CDR2 FQNEAQ (reference sequence). V gave up 7 bases and J gave up 7 bases, with 13 bases separating them. The CDR3 sequence is 13 residues long. The CDR3 spells CASTQGEVGELFF. In DNA form, the CDR3 reads TGTGCCAGCACTCAGGGTGAGGTCGGGGAGCTGTTTTTT.

The gene calls are TRBV12-3 or TRBV12-4 and TRBJ1-5, with D unclear. V was trimmed by 4 bases and J by 7 bases, leaving 11 bases between them. The CDR3 loop spans 13 amino acids. The CDR3 DNA is TGTGCCAGCAGTTCCAGCAACGGGCAGCCCCAGCATTTT. It encodes CASSSSNGQPQHF.

This chain joins TRBV20-1 and TRBJ2-1; D uncertain. The CDR3 consists of 11 residues. The germline V and J ends were trimmed by 4 bases and 8 bases, with 9 bases remaining between them. The germline V gene has CDR1 DFQATT and CDR2 SNEGSKA (reference sequence). CDR3 amino acids: CSANFVDEQFF. DNA of the CDR3: TGCAGTGCTAACTTTGTGGATGAGCAGTTCTTC.